This T cell receptor beta chain was obtained from a study of CD8+ T cells in alopecia areata. About the research overall: Approximately 6-11-week-old female C3H/HeJ mice were grafted with skin from spontaneously alopecic approximately 6-13-month-old C3H/HeJ graft donors. Study-wide points: Normal scalp had lower clonality than lesional scalp, with alopecia totalis/universalis lesions showing this most strongly.

Extraction of RNA preceded its reverse transcription into cDNA, which served as the sequencing template. Profiling relied on immunoSEQ multiplex PCR, and the TCRdb table lists in-frame clones only, not all of them. Sampling found around 1,800 clones, none seen once. The CDR3 sequence is 14 residues long. J lost 0 bases, V lost 3 bases, and 2 bases had no gene match. The germline V gene has CDR1 FNHDT and CDR2 SITEND (reference sequence). Time point specified: mouse skin at time of skin grafting. Within the sample, this clone is medium-sized. Its antigen is still unknown. The gene names given are mouse names. The CDR3 end falls 4 residues outside the read, so it is completed with the germline J gene. Other DNA sequences within the sample encode an identical CDR3.

The chain carries TRBV19 and TRBJ1-2; 7 bases align to TRBD1. The receptor was derived from a C3H/HeJ mouse with alopecia areata. This line is of MHC haplotype H2-k. The input for sequencing was skin, taken at week 0. The DNA read from the CDR3 is TGTGCCAGCAGTACCGGGACAGCAAACTCC. Translated, it gives CASSTGTANS. The entire CDR3 reads CASSTGTANSDYTF.